The rows below give T cell receptor beta chains drawn from one sample of a study of cytomegalovirus exposure and HLA in healthy donors. Libraries were prepared by immunoSEQ multiplex PCR; TCRdb keeps only in-frame clonotypes and omits some of them. The data contain under 200,000 clones, roughly 80% of them singletons. Sequencing was carried out using PBMCs. The receptor source for this set is a woman under 40 in good health and CMV-seropositive. CDR3s leave out the opening cysteine and the closing phenylalanine or tryptophan. Clone size is shown for a subset of rows, as once, few, many or a class of expanded clone.

v_gene	abundance	j_gene	CDR3aa
TRBV9	NA	TRBJ1-6	ASSGSGGGSPLH
TRBV29-1	NA	TRBJ2-1	SHRDSAYNEQF
TRBV10-3	NA	TRBJ1-3	AISESGQGGNTIY
TRBV7-6	few	TRBJ2-7	ASSLDQTGTGTEQY
TRBV7-7	NA	TRBJ1-5	ASSVRTGEPQH
TRBV4-1	few	TRBJ1-1	ASSLTGYTEAF
TRBV11-1	few	TRBJ1-1	ASSLVRRDTEAF
TRBV5-1	NA	TRBJ2-1	ASSLAGGRYNEQF
TRBV28	NA	TRBJ1-2	ASSSYTEHGYT
TRBV30	NA	TRBJ1-3	ACVPGQVSGNTIY
TRBV4-2	NA	TRBJ2-1	ASSQEKGDRVSGGKF
TRBV27	NA	TRBJ2-3	ASRFDRGLGRDTQY
TRBV18	few	NA	ASSPIQGYEQY
TRBV9	NA	TRBJ1-3	ASSGGGLSGNTIY
TRBV7-2	NA	TRBJ2-3	ATGGGRADTQY
TRBV5-4	few	TRBJ2-7	ASSGTETYEQY
TRBV7-2	NA	TRBJ1-1	ASSPIQGVGTEAF
TRBV7-2	once	TRBJ1-2	ASSFDPDSNYGYT
TRBV27	NA	TRBJ1-5	ASSLSAGGNQPQH
TRBV5-4	NA	TRBJ2-1	ASSLDGTGGNEQF
TRBV7-2	once	TRBJ2-1	ASSLRNSGLVGNEQF
TRBV4-3	NA	TRBJ2-1	ASSQRDFLRAYNEQF
TRBV5-4	NA	TRBJ2-2	ASSLARRDGTGELF
TRBV7-9	NA	TRBJ1-4	SSSPNREPNEKLF
TRBV5-1	NA	TRBJ2-5	ASSAQVWETQY
TRBV4-3	NA	TRBJ2-7	ASSQETDNSYEQY
TRBV5-1	NA	TRBJ2-3	ASSLSTWADTQY
TRBV6-5	NA	TRBJ1-1	ASSYGQLNTEAF
TRBV30	NA	TRBJ2-1	AWSVGSNEQF
TRBV15	NA	TRBJ2-7	ATGQGEGSYEQY